This TCR beta chain was observed in a study of T cells in Graves' hyperthyroidism and ophthalmopathy. From RNA transcripts, TCR beta CDR3 regions were amplified. A set of HTBI primers served as the primers for a first-round RT-PCR of the TCR CDR3. MiXCR, applied by TCRdb to the multiplex PCR reads, yields one record per CDR3 protein. In the table there are over 250,000 distinct CDR3 sequences, roughly 20% of which are singletons. V lost 0 bases, J lost 6 bases, and 4 bases stayed unmatched. Germline values: CDR1 LNHNV, CDR2 YYDKDF (reference sequence). The CDR3 extends over 15 amino acids. The chain employs TRBV15 and TRBJ1-5, with 8 bases aligning to TRBD1. This sequence originates from a man aged 30-40 years with Graves' ophthalmopathy. Specimen: blood. The CDR3 region has the DNA TGTGCCACCAGCAGAGATCCAGGGGGCGGTCAGCCCCAGCATTTT. It encodes CATSRDPGGGQPQHF.